This T cell receptor (beta chain) was sequenced during a study of T cell repertoires in cytomegalovirus infection. For the study at large: Carrying CMV and the relevant HLA type showed in public TCR beta signatures. Notes on the study in general: Of the TCR beta families, the public ones yielded a cumulative frequency that identified carriers of CMV plus the relevant HLA.

The CDR3 runs 21 residues. The V end was cut by 5 bases, the J end by 4 bases, with 35 bases between. Germline CDR1 is SEHNR and CDR2 is FQNEAQ (reference sequence). The sample holds a few counts of this clonotype. Its cognate antigen is unknown. TCRdb reprocessed the reads with MiXCR, giving one entry per CDR3 protein. The repertoire has hundreds of thousands of distinct CDR3 sequences, more than 25% of them found once; the top ten carry 11% to 15%. The TCR was taken from a human donor in good health (CMV status not recorded). Some clones in this sample may be carry-over from other donors' samples. The chain uses TRBV7-9 and TRBJ1-2, with D possibly TRBD1 on 5 matching bases. Here the sequenced sample was cultured CD8+ T cells from PBMCs, taken from culture after CMV antigen stimulation. CDR3 in amino acids: CASSVLSLGWGRDSTGYGYTF. CDR3 DNA: TGTGCCAGCAGCGTTCTGAGCTTAGGATGGGGTAGGGACTCTACGGGCTATGGCTACACCTTC.